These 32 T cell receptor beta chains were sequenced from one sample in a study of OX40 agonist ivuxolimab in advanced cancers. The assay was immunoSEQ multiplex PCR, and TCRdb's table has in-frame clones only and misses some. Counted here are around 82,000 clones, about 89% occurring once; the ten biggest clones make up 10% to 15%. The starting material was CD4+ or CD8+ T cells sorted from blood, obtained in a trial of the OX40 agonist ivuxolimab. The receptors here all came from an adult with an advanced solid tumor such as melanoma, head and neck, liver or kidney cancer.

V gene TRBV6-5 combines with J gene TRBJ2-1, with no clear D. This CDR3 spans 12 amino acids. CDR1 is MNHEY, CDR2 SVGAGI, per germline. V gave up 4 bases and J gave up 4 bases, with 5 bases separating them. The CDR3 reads CASSLGYNEQFF. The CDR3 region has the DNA TGTGCCAGCAGTTTGGGGTACAATGAGCAGTTCTTC.

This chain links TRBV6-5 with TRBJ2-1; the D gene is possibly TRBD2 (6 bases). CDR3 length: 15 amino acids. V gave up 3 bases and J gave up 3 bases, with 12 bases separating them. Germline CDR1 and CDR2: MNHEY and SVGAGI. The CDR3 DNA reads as TGTGCCAGCAGTTATGCGGAGGGGTTCTACAATGAGCAGTTCTTC. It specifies CASSYAEGFYNEQFF.

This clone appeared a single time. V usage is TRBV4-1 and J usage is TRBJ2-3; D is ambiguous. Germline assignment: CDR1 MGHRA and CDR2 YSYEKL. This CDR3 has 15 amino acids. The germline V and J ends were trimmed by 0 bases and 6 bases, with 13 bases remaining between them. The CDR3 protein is CASSQESPALDTQYF. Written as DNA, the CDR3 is TGCGCCAGCAGCCAAGAATCCCCAGCGCTGGATACGCAGTATTTT.

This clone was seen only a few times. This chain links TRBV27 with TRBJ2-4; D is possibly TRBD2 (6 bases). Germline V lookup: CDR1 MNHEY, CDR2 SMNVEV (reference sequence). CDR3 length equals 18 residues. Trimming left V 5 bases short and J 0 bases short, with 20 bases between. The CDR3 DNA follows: TGTGCCAGCAGTCCTCGGGGGAGGACGCCTCTAGCCAAAAACATTCAGTACTTC. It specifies CASSPRGRTPLAKNIQYF.

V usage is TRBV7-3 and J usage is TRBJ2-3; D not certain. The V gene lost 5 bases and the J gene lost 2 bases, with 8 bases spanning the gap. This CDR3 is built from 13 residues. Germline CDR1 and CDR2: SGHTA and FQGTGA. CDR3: CASSPQPTDTQYF. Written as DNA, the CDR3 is TGTGCCAGCAGCCCACAGCCCACAGATACGCAGTATTTT. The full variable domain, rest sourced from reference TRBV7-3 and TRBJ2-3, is GAGVSQTPSNKVTEKGKYVELRCDPISGHTALYWYRQSLGQGPEFLIYFQGTGAADDSGLPNDRFFAVRPEGSVSTLKIQRTERGDSAVYLCASSPQPTDTQYFGPGTRLTVL.

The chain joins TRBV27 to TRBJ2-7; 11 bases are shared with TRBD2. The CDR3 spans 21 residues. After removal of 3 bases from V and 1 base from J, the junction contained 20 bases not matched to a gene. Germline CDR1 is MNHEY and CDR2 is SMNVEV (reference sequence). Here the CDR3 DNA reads TGTGCCAGCAGTTTTTTTGAAGCCGGGACTAGCGGCCCCCGGGGGTCCTACGAGCAGTACTTC. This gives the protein CASSFFEAGTSGPRGSYEQYF.

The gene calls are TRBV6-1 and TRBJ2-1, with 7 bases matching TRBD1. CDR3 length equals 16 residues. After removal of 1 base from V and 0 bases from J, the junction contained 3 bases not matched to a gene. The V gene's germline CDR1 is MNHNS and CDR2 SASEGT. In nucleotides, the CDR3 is TGTGCCAGCAGTGAAGTCGGGACAGCCTCCTACAATGAGCAGTTCTTC. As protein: CASSEVGTASYNEQFF.

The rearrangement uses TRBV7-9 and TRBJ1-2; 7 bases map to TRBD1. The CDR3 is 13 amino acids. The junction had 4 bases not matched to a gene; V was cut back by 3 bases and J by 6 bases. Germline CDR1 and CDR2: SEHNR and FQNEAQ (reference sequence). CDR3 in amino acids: CASSLGQGDGYTF. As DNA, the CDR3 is TGTGCCAGCAGCTTGGGCCAGGGGGATGGCTACACCTTC.

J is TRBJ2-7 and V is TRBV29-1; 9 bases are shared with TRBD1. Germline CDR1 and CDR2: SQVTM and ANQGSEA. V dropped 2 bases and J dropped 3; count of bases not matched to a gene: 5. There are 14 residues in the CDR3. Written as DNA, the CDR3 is TGCAGCGTTGAACTGGGGACAGGGCACTACGAGCAGTACTTC. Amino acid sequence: CSVELGTGHYEQYF.

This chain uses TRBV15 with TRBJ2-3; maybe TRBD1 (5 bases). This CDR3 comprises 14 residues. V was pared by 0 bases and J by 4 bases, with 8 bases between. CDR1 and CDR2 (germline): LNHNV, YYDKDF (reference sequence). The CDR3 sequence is CATSRDREADTQYF. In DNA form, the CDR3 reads TGTGCCACCAGCAGAGACAGGGAAGCAGATACGCAGTATTTT.

CDR3 nucleotides: TGTGCCAGCAGTGAATGGGGGACAGGGGAAAAACTGTTTTTT. This sequence encodes CASSEWGTGEKLFF. J is TRBJ1-4 and V is TRBV2; 9 positions match TRBD1. The CDR3 is 14 residues long. V lost 2 bases to trimming and J lost 8 bases; unmatched junction nucleotides: 3. Germline values: CDR1 SNHLY, CDR2 FYNNEI.

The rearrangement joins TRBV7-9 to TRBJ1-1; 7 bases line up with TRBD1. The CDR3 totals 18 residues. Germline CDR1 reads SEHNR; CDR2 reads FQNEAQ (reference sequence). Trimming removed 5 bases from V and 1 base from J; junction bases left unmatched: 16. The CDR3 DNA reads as TGTGCCAGCAGCGACAAGCTGGGGGACAGCCTATCGAACACTGAAGCTTTCTTT. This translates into CASSDKLGDSLSNTEAFF.

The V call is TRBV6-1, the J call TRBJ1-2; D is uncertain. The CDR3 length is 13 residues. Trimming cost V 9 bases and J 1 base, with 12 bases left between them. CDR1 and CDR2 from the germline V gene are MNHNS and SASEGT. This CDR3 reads CASRGDYNYGYTF. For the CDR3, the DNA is TGTGCCAGTCGAGGCGACTATAACTATGGCTACACCTTC.

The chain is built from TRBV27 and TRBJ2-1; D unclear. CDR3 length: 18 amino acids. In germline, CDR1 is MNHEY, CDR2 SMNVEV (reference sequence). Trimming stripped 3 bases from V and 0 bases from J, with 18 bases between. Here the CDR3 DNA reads TGTGCCAGCAGTTTTAGACTCGAAGACCAGAGCTCCTACAATGAGCAGTTCTTC. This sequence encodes CASSFRLEDQSSYNEQFF.

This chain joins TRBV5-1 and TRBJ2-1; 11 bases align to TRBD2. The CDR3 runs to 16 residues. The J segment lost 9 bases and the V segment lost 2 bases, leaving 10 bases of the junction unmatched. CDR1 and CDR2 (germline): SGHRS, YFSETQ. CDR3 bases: TGCGCCAGCAGCTTTATAGCGGGAGGGCCTTCGGGTGAGCAGTTCTTC. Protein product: CASSFIAGGPSGEQFF.

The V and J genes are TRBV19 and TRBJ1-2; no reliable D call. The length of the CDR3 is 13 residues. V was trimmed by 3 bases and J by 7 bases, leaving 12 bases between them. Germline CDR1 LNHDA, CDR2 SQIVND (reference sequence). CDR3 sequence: CASSIWLAGGYTF. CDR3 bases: TGTGCCAGTAGTATTTGGTTAGCTGGTGGCTACACCTTC.

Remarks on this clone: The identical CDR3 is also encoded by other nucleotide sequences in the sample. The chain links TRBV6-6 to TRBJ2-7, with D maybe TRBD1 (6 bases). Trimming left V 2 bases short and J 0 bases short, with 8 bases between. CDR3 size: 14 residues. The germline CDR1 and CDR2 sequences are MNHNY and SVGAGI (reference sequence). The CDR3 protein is CASSYNRDSYEQYF. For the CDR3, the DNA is TGTGCCAGCAGTTACAACAGGGACTCCTACGAGCAGTACTTC.

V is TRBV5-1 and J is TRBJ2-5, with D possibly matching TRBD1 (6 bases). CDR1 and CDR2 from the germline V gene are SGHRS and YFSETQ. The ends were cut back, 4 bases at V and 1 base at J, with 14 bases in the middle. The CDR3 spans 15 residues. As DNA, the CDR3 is TGCGCCAGCAGCGGGATGCAAGGGGGCCAAGAGACCCAGTACTTC. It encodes CASSGMQGGQETQYF.

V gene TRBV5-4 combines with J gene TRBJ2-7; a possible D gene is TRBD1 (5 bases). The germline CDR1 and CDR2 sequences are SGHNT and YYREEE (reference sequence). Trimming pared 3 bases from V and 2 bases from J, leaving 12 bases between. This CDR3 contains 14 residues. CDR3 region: CASSYRGNAYEQYF. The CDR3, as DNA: TGTGCCAGCAGCTATAGGGGTAATGCCTACGAGCAGTACTTC. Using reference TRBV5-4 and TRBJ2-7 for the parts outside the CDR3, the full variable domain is ETGVTQSPTHLIKTRGQQVTLRCSSQSGHNTVSWYQQALGQGPQFIFQYYREEENGRGNFPPRFSGLQFPNYSSELNVNALELDDSALYLCASSYRGNAYEQYFGPGTRLTVT.

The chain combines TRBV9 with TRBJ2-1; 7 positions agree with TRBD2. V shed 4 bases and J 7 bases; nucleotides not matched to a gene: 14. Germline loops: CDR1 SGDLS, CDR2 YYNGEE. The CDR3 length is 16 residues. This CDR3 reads CASSPTGLTSLNEQFF. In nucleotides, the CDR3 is TGTGCCAGCAGCCCCACCGGTTTGACTAGCTTAAATGAGCAGTTCTTC.

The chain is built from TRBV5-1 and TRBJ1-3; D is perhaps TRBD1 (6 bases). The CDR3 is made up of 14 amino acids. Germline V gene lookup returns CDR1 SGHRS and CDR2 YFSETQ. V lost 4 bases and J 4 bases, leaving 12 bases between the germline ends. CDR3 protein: CASSGYRDGNTIYF. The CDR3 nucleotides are TGCGCCAGCAGCGGGTACAGGGACGGAAACACCATATATTTT.

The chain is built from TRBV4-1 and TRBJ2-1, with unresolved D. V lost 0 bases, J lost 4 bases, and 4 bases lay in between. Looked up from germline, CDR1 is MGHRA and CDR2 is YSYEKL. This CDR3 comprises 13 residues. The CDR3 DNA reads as TGCGCCAGCAGCCAAGACAATTACAATGAGCAGTTCTTC. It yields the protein CASSQDNYNEQFF.

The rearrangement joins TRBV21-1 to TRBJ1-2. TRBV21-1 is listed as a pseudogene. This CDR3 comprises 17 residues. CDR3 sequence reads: CASSKKGTCDSYYGYTF. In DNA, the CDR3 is TGTGCCAGCAGCAAAAAGGGGACCTGCGACTCCTACTATGGCTACACCTTC.

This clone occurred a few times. In nucleotides, the CDR3 is TGTGCCAGCAGTGAAGGGACCTCTAGCACAGATACGCAGTATTTT. It translates to CASSEGTSSTDTQYF. The genes are TRBV6-4 and TRBJ2-3, with D possibly called TRBD1 or TRBD2 (5 bases each). The germline gives CDR1 MRHNA, CDR2 SNTAGT. Trimming stripped 3 bases from V and 0 bases from J, with 10 bases between. CDR3 size: 15 residues.

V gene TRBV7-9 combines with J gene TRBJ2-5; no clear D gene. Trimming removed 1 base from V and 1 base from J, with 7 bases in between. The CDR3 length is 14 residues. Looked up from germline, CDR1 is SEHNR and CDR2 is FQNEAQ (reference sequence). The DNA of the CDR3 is TGTGCCAGCAGCTTAGTTTCGGGCCAAGAGACCCAGTACTTC. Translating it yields CASSLVSGQETQYF. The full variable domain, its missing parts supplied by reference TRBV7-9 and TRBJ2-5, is DTGVSQNPRHKITKRGQNVTFRCDPISEHNRLYWYRQTLGQGPEFLTYFQNEAQLEKSRLLSDRFSAERPKGSFSTLEIQRTEQGDSAMYLCASSLVSGQETQYFGPGTRLLVL.

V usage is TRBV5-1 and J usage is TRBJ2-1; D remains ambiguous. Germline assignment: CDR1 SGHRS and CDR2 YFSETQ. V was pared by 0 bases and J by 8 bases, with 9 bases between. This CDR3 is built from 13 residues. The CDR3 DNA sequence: TGCGCCAGCAGCTTGGGACTCAACGATGAGCAGTTCTTC. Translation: CASSLGLNDEQFF. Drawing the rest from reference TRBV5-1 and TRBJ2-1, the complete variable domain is KAGVTQTPRYLIKTRGQQVTLSCSPISGHRSVSWYQQTPGQGLQFLFEYFSETQRNKGNFPGRFSGRQFSNSRSEMNVSTLELGDSALYLCASSLGLNDEQFFGPGTRLTVL.

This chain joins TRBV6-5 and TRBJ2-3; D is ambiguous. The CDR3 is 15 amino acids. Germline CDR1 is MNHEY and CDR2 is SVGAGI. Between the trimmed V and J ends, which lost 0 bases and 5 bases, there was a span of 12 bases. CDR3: CASSYSRSLGDTQYF. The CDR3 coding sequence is TGTGCCAGCAGTTACTCTCGCTCTCTCGGAGATACGCAGTATTTT.

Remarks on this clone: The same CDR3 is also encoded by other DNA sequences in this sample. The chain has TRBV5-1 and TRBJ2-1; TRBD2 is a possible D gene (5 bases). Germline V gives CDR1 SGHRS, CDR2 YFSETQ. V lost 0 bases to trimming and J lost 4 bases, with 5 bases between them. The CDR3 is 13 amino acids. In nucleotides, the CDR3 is TGCGCCAGCAGCTTGGGAGGGTACAATGAGCAGTTCTTC. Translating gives CASSLGGYNEQFF.

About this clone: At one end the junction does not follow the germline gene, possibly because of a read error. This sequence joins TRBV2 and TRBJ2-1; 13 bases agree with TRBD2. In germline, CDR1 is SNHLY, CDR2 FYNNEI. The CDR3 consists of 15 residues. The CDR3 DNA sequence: TGTGCCAGCAGAGAAGGACTAGCGGGAGTCAATGAGCAGTTCTTC. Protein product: CASREGLAGVNEQFF.

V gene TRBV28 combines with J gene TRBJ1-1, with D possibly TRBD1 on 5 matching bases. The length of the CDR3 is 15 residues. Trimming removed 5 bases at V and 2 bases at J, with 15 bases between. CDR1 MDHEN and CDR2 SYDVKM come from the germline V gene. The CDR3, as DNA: TGTGCCAGCAGTCCTCTGGGGCCTACTAACACTGAAGCTTTCTTT. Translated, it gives CASSPLGPTNTEAFF.

The CDR3 DNA follows: TGCGCCAGCAGCTTACTTACAGGGGCCGGGGCCAACGTCCTGACTTTC. Protein product: CASSLLTGAGANVLTF. The chain is built from TRBV5-1 and TRBJ2-6, with 7 bases fitting TRBD1. The germline V gene has CDR1 SGHRS and CDR2 YFSETQ. V lost 2 bases to trimming and J lost 4 bases; unmatched junction nucleotides: 6. This CDR3 contains 16 residues.

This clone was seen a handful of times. The DNA of the CDR3 is TGTGCCAGCTCACCTCAAGAGACCCAGTACTTC. The encoded protein is CASSPQETQYF. The J gene is TRBJ2-5, the V gene TRBV18; D is uncertain. The CDR3 is 11 amino acids. The V end was cut by 3 bases, the J end by 2 bases, with 1 base between. Germline V CDR1 and CDR2: KGHSH, LQKENI.